The 25 T cell receptor beta chains below were found in one sample sequenced in a study of blood T cell repertoires in COVID-19 (dated by TCRdb to between 2020 and 2021). Library generation was performed with the immunoSEQ multiplex PCR assay. The table was pulled from immuneACCESS by TCRdb, which kept in-frame rearrangements only. Such tables lose some clones; where checked, under half of the loss comes from unresolved V genes, and the rest has no known cause. For this sample the table gives about 14,000 clones, of which around 78% were detected only once. About 8.8% of the sample belongs to the ten largest clones. The sample taken for sequencing was peripheral blood. The source is a man aged 70-80 years with acute or convalescent COVID-19.

This CDR3 is CASSIRTSGLGADTQYF. CDR3 DNA sequence: TGCGCCAGCAGCATACGGACTAGCGGGTTGGGCGCAGATACGCAGTATTTT. The chain couples TRBV5-1 to TRBJ2-3; 11 bases line up with TRBD2. Trimming took 4 bases from V and 4 from J; bases not matched to a gene: 11. From germline, CDR1 is SGHRS and CDR2 YFSETQ. The CDR3 runs 17 residues.

The chain carries TRBV5-1 and TRBJ1-5; TRBD1 aligns across 8 bases. The CDR3 runs 14 residues. The germline V gene encodes CDR1 SGHRS and CDR2 YFSETQ. The V and J ends lost 4 bases and 6 bases, in that order; junction bases with no gene match: 6. The CDR3 is CASSPDRVTQPQHF. The CDR3 nucleotides read TGCGCCAGCAGCCCGGACAGGGTCACTCAGCCCCAGCATTTT.

The V gene is TRBV19, the J gene TRBJ1-1; no clear D gene. Germline CDR1 is LNHDA and CDR2 is SQIVND (reference sequence). Trimming shortened V by 3 bases and J by 2 bases, and 7 bases separated the two germline ends. CDR3 length: 13 amino acids. The CDR3 sequence is CASSIGVNTEAFF. For the CDR3, the DNA is TGTGCCAGTAGTATCGGAGTCAACACTGAAGCTTTCTTT.

The chain is built from TRBV5-1 and TRBJ2-1, with a weak D call TRBD2 (6 bases). This CDR3 is built from 13 residues. Trimming pared 4 bases from V and 8 bases from J, leaving 13 bases between. The germline gives CDR1 SGHRS, CDR2 YFSETQ. The CDR3 protein is CASSPGAGDEQFF. The DNA for the CDR3 is TGCGCCAGCAGCCCGGGAGCTGGGGATGAGCAGTTCTTC.

The chain joins TRBV18 to TRBJ1-1, with unresolved D. CDR1 KGHSH and CDR2 LQKENI come from the germline V gene. V was trimmed by 6 bases and J by 1 base, leaving 12 bases between them. The CDR3 contains 14 residues. CDR3 coding DNA: TGTGCCAGCTCCCCCGGAGATGGGAACACTGAAGCTTTCTTT. Its protein product is CASSPGDGNTEAFF.

The chain combines TRBV5-5 with TRBJ2-7; TRBD2 agrees at 12 bases. This CDR3 spans 15 amino acids. Germline CDR1 reads SGHKS; CDR2 reads YYEKEE (reference sequence). The ends lost 4 bases at V and 5 bases at J; junction bases unmatched: 7. This CDR3 is CASSPRLAGEDEQYF. CDR3 nucleotide sequence: TGTGCCAGCAGCCCCCGACTAGCGGGAGAGGACGAGCAGTACTTC.

This clone was seen only a few times. The chain uses TRBV20-1 and TRBJ1-5; 10 positions agree with TRBD1. J lost 6 bases, V lost 3 bases, and 5 bases had no gene match. The CDR3 consists of 14 residues. Germline V CDR1 and CDR2: DFQATT, SNEGSKA (reference sequence). CDR3 in amino acids: CSASKGQGSQPQHF. CDR3 nucleotides: TGCAGTGCTAGTAAGGGACAGGGGTCTCAGCCCCAGCATTTT.

This sequence joins TRBV7-2 and TRBJ2-7, with a tentative D call TRBD2 (7 bases). V lost 0 bases and J lost 1, with 10 bases in between. Germline CDR1 SGHTA, CDR2 FQGNSA. CDR3 size: 15 residues. Written as DNA, the CDR3 is TGTGCCAGCAGCTTAGCGGGGGGGCCATCCTACGAGCAGTACTTC. Translating gives CASSLAGGPSYEQYF.

The chain uses TRBV21-1 and TRBJ1-5; the table names TRBD1, a call not compared with the DNA. TRBV21-1 is termed a pseudogene. This CDR3 comprises 17 residues. The CDR3 here is CATPAGGQDGANQPQHF. DNA of the CDR3: TGTGCCACTCCCGCTGGGGGACAGGATGGGGCCAATCAGCCCCAGCATTTT.

This clone was seen a few times. The V gene is TRBV29-1, the J gene TRBJ1-1; 9 bases align to TRBD1. V dropped 5 bases and J dropped 10; count of bases not matched to a gene: 11. The CDR3 covers 13 residues. Germline V gene data show CDR1 as SQVTM and CDR2 as ANQGSEA. The CDR3 DNA follows: TGCAGCGTTCACTTCGCGGGACAGGGATTAGCTTTCTTT. Translating it yields CSVHFAGQGLAFF.

The chain has TRBV7-9 and TRBJ1-5; 10 nucleotides agree with TRBD1. Germline trimming cut 5 bases from V and 7 bases from J; bases unmatched to any gene: 8. The germline V gene has CDR1 SEHNR and CDR2 FQNEAQ (reference sequence). There are 15 residues in the CDR3. CDR3 protein: CASSPGTGVGQPQHF. CDR3 coding DNA: TGTGCCAGCAGCCCCGGGACAGGGGTGGGACAGCCCCAGCATTTT.

The chain joins TRBV14 to TRBJ1-1, with D possibly TRBD1 on 5 matching bases. Germline loops: CDR1 SGHDN, CDR2 FVKESK. Deletions cut 1 base from V and 0 bases from J, with 21 bases between. This CDR3 is 19 amino acids long. As DNA, the CDR3 is TGTGCCAGCAGCCAAGTCGGGCAGGGAGGGCCCGGTATGAACACTGAAGCTTTCTTT. It encodes CASSQVGQGGPGMNTEAFF.

In its sample, this clone was seen a few times. CDR3 in amino acids: CASSPLGGVNTGELFF. The CDR3 nucleotides are TGTGCCAGCAGCCCTCTCGGGGGGGTGAACACCGGGGAGCTGTTTTTT. The J gene is TRBJ2-2, the V gene TRBV7-2, with TRBD2 matching over 8 bases. Per germline, CDR1 SGHTA and CDR2 FQGNSA. V dropped 5 bases and J dropped 1; count of bases not matched to a gene: 6. The CDR3 runs to 16 residues.

In this sample, this clone turned up a few times. V is TRBV28 and J is TRBJ1-1; D may be TRBD1 (6 bases). CDR1 is MDHEN and CDR2 is SYDVKM in the germline V gene. This CDR3 contains 12 residues. The ends were cut back, 10 bases at V and 8 bases at J, with 17 bases in the middle. Here the CDR3 reads CATTTSGTEAFF. The DNA for the CDR3 is TGTGCCACGACTACAAGTGGGACAGAAGCTTTCTTT.

This clone was seen just once. The rearrangement joins TRBV7-2 to TRBJ2-7; 8 bases fit TRBD1. This CDR3 spans 15 amino acids. Germline CDR1 reads SGHTA; CDR2 reads FQGNSA. J was trimmed by 4 bases and V by 6 bases; bases with no gene match: 11. The CDR3 sequence is CASSFETGTGYEQYF. DNA for the CDR3: TGTGCCAGCAGTTTCGAAACCGGGACAGGTTACGAGCAGTACTTC.

The chain links TRBV27 to TRBJ2-7; 12 positions match TRBD2. CDR1 MNHEY and CDR2 SMNVEV come from the germline V gene (reference sequence). The V segment lost 0 bases and the J segment 4 bases; nucleotides outside the gene matches: 1. This CDR3 has 15 residues. The CDR3 DNA reads TGTGCCAGCAGTTTATCGGGACTAGCGGGTTACGAGCAGTACTTC. Its protein product is CASSLSGLAGYEQYF.

This chain joins TRBV6-2 or TRBV6-3 and TRBJ2-2; a weak D match, TRBD1 (6 bases). The CDR3 has 13 residues. Germline V gives CDR1 MNHEY, CDR2 SVGEGT. Trimming removed 2 bases from V and 8 bases from J, with 9 bases in between. The CDR3 DNA reads TGTGCCAGCAGTTACGTGGGGACAGGGGAGCTGTTTTTT. This encodes CASSYVGTGELFF.

This chain links TRBV27 with TRBJ1-5; 7 nucleotides align to TRBD1. The germline CDR1 and CDR2 sequences are MNHEY and SMNVEV (reference sequence). The CDR3 is 14 residues long. Trimming removed 3 bases from V and 6 bases from J; junction bases left unmatched: 5. CDR3 sequence reads: CASSFRQGGQPQHF. CDR3 sequence (DNA): TGTGCCAGCAGTTTCCGACAGGGCGGTCAGCCCCAGCATTTT.

This clone is termed medium-sized. The gene calls are TRBV7-3 and TRBJ2-1, with D possibly matching TRBD2 (6 bases). V shed 0 bases and J shed 8 bases, with 14 bases lying between them. CDR1 and CDR2 from the germline V gene are SGHTA and FQGTGA. The CDR3 contains 15 residues. Here the CDR3 reads CASSLTGGKLDEQFF. The CDR3 DNA sequence: TGTGCCAGCAGCTTAACCGGCGGGAAGTTGGATGAGCAGTTCTTC.

This rearrangement joins TRBV7-3 to TRBJ1-1; D is unclear. The CDR3 runs to 13 residues. The germline V and J ends were trimmed by 2 bases and 2 bases, with 6 bases remaining between them. Germline V gene lookup returns CDR1 SGHTA and CDR2 FQGTGA. The CDR3: CASSLHTNTEAFF. CDR3 sequence (DNA): TGTGCCAGCAGCTTACACACCAACACTGAAGCTTTCTTT.

The chain uses TRBV7-9 and TRBJ2-7, with D maybe TRBD2 (6 bases). The CDR3 totals 16 residues. The V gene's germline CDR1 is SEHNR and CDR2 FQNEAQ (reference sequence). The V end lost 5 bases, the J end lost 4 bases, and 21 bases lay between the germline ends. The CDR3 loop reads CASSPHAGRRRYEQYF. CDR3 sequence (DNA): TGTGCCAGCAGCCCCCACGCGGGACGTAGAAGGTACGAGCAGTACTTC.

The V gene is TRBV5-3, the J gene TRBJ2-3; 10 positions match TRBD2. TRBV5-3 falls under the ORF class, with uncertain function. The CDR3 extends over 19 amino acids. The junction had 16 bases not matched to a gene; V was cut back by 4 bases and J by 2 bases. CDR3 bases: TGTGCCAGAAGCCGAACCCAAAAAAAGACTAGCGGGCACACAGATACGCAGTATTTT. Its translation: CARSRTQKKTSGHTDTQYF.

The chain recombines TRBV30 with TRBJ1-6; D remains ambiguous. The CDR3 length is 14 residues. The germline gives CDR1 GTSNPN, CDR2 SVGIG (reference sequence). V lost 6 bases and J lost 1, with 10 bases in between. The CDR3 here is CACRIGSYNSPLHF. For the CDR3, the DNA is TGTGCCTGCCGGATCGGGTCCTATAATTCACCCCTCCACTTT.

The chain is built from TRBV5-5 and TRBJ1-2; TRBD1 matches at 11 bases. In germline, CDR1 is SGHKS, CDR2 YYEKEE (reference sequence). With V trimmed by 2 bases and J by 7 bases, 7 bases remained unmatched. The CDR3 length is 15 residues. This CDR3 is CASSFSGTGGSGYTF. CDR3 in DNA: TGTGCCAGCAGCTTCTCCGGGACAGGGGGATCTGGCTACACCTTC.

This clone was seen only a few times. The chain couples TRBV6-5 to TRBJ1-3; maybe TRBD1 (6 bases). Germline lookup yields CDR1 MNHEY and CDR2 SVGAGI. The CDR3 contains 13 residues. Trimming cost V 4 bases and J 4 bases, with 8 bases left between them. CDR3 bases: TGTGCCAGCAGTTCCGGGACAGGAAACACCATATATTTT. Residues: CASSSGTGNTIYF.